This record looks at one T cell receptor (beta chain) sequence and its context. This sample stems from a study of blood T cell repertoires in COVID-19. Whole-study context: PBMCs, B-cell-depleted T cells, or T cells were the source of the cDNA or gDNA that made up the material.

This study enrolled people aged roughly 18 to 89 from roughly 22 US geographic areas. Membership in each cohort depended on participant-reported clinical history. Libraries were prepared by immunoSEQ multiplex PCR; TCRdb keeps only in-frame clonotypes and omits some of them. This table has 200,000 or so clones, about 90% appearing once. This CDR3 spans 16 amino acids. CDR1 and CDR2 (germline): SGHTA, FQGNSA. V lost 5 bases and J 6 bases, leaving 20 bases between the germline ends. Sequencing input: PBMCs or T cells enriched from blood (not recorded which). The chain carries TRBV7-2 and TRBJ2-1; a weak D match, TRBD2 (6 bases). The TCR was taken from a man aged 25 to 45 who had recovered from COVID-19. The CDR3 DNA reads TGTGCCAGCAGCCCCGCCGGGACTTCACTTTTCAATGAGCAGTTCTTC. It encodes CASSPAGTSLFNEQFF.